This T cell receptor (beta chain) was documented in a study of CD8+ T cells in alopecia areata. Background on the study: Administration of oral tofacitinib to treated patients was at 5 to 10 mg twice daily. The drug, tofacitinib, lasted 6 to 18 months, followed by 6 months off drug. Study-wide findings and caveats: Clarity of TCR sharing across patients fell short of that in mice, possibly HLA-related. Higher clonality than in normal scalp was seen in lesional scalp, especially alopecia totalis/universalis.

This clone has just one count. The antigen remains undetermined. Germline V CDR1 and CDR2: SGHRS, YFSETQ. V lost 4 bases and J 3 bases, leaving 10 bases between the germline ends. The CDR3 sequence is 13 residues long. Reverse transcribed after extraction, RNA yielded cDNA as the sequencing template. Assay: immunoSEQ multiplex PCR; the TCRdb copy retains only in-frame clones and omits some. The sample shows around 250,000 clones, roughly two thirds of them seen only once. The sequences come from CD4+ T cells sorted from blood, collected at week 0. The sequence was obtained from a human donor with alopecia areata. J is TRBJ1-2 and V is TRBV5-1; D unclear. In DNA form, the CDR3 reads TGCGCCAGCAGCGCGGGCCTCGACTATGGCTACACCTTC. Protein product: CASSAGLDYGYTF. The whole variable domain, filled in from reference TRBV5-1 and TRBJ1-2, reads KAGVTQTPRYLIKTRGQQVTLSCSPISGHRSVSWYQQTPGQGLQFLFEYFSETQRNKGNFPGRFSGRQFSNSRSEMNVSTLELGDSALYLCASSAGLDYGYTFGSGTRLTVV.